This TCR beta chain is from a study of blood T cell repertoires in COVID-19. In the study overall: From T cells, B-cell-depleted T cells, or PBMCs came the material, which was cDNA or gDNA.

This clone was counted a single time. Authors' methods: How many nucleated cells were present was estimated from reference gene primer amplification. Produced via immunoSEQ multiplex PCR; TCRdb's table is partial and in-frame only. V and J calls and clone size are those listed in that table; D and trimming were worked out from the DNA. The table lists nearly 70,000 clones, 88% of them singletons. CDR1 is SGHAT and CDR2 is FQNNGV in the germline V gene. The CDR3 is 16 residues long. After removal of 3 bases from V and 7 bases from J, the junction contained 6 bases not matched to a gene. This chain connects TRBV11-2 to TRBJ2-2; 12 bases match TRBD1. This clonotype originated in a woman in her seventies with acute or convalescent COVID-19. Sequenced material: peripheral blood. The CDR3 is CASSFTGTGGFGELFF. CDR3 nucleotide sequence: TGTGCCAGCAGCTTTACCGGGACAGGGGGCTTCGGGGAGCTGTTTTTT.